Listed here is a single T cell receptor beta chain. This entry comes from a study of blood T cell repertoires in COVID-19. Study overall: T cells, B-cell-depleted T cells, or PBMCs provided the cDNA or gDNA that served as material.

This table comes from immunoSEQ multiplex PCR, and its TCRdb copy is limited to in-frame clones, with some not included. The table includes approximately 230,000 clones, 75% to 90% detected once. With 2 bases removed from V and 0 bases from J, the gap between germline ends came to 14 bases. This CDR3 comprises 17 residues. CDR1 SGHTA and CDR2 FQGNSA come from the germline V gene. Participant ages covered about 18 to 89 years across about two dozen US areas. Cohorts were based on clinical histories the participants reported. Sequenced material: PBMCs or T cells enriched from blood (not recorded which). The TCR comes from a woman aged 25 to 39 with acute COVID-19. The rearrangement uses TRBV7-2 and TRBJ1-3; D unclear. The CDR3: CASSLSTGSRSGNTIYF. Written as DNA, the CDR3 is TGTGCCAGCAGCTTATCTACCGGGAGCCGCTCTGGAAACACCATATATTTT.